Below, one TCR beta chain is given with its context. Its antigen is not identified. This record comes from a study of cytomegalovirus exposure and HLA in healthy donors. Broader study findings: Cytomegalovirus association was listed for about 150 TCR beta chains. Many donors carried some public TCRs, although rarity characterized most TCR sequences. A few CMV-associated chains proved CMV antigen-specific in vitro.

Sequenced by immunoSEQ multiplex PCR; TCRdb stores in-frame clones only, minus some. This table holds 100,000 or so clones, 70% to 90% found once. The donors were in the approximately 110-subject validation cohort; that cohort was separate from the approximately 670-subject first cohort. V trimming: 5 bases; J trimming: 4 bases; junction bases outside the gene matches: 5. Germline values: CDR1 MNHEY, CDR2 SMNVEV (reference sequence). The CDR3 loop spans 15 amino acids. This chain joins TRBV27 and TRBJ1-6; TRBD1 matches at 7 bases. The receptor was isolated from a woman under 30 in good health and CMV-seropositive. The sample consisted of PBMCs. CDR3 residues: CASSQRQGYNSPLHF. The CDR3 bases are TGTGCCAGCAGTCAGAGACAGGGATATAATTCACCCCTCCACTTT.